The following is a T cell receptor beta chain sequence with its context. Antigen unknown. The source of the sample is a study of cytomegalovirus exposure and HLA in healthy donors. Germline-derived CDR1 and CDR2 are SGHRS and YFSETQ. Trimming removed 2 bases from V and 2 bases from J, with 9 bases in between. The CDR3 has 14 residues. The study's findings and limits: What was likely a sequencing artifact was a cluster of highly shared sequence variants.

With 60 Vbeta and 13 Jbeta primers, the PCR was carried out. Some clones are missing from TCRdb's copy, which holds only in-frame ones; the method was immunoSEQ multiplex PCR. Of 210,000 or so clones in the sample, about 79% were seen once. This sequence originates from a man between 18 and 29 years old in good health and CMV-seronegative. This chain joins TRBV5-1 and TRBJ2-3; unclear D gene. The specimen was PBMCs. CDR3 sequence: CASSFYSFTDTQYF. Written as DNA, the CDR3 is TGCGCCAGCAGCTTTTACAGCTTCACAGATACGCAGTATTTT.